These 30 T cell receptor beta chains originate from one sample sequenced in a study of cytomegalovirus exposure and HLA in healthy donors. The PCR had 60 Vbeta and 13 Jbeta primers. Profiling relied on immunoSEQ multiplex PCR, and the TCRdb table lists in-frame clones only, not all of them. The sample shows around 150,000 clones, around 68% of them seen only once. The sample comprised PBMCs. These receptors all come from a woman in her thirties or forties in good health and CMV-seropositive.

The DNA for the CDR3 is TGTGCCAGCAGTTTACTAGCGGGAGTGGTCGGGGAGCTGTTTTTT. This translates into CASSLLAGVVGELFF. The J gene is TRBJ2-2, the V gene TRBV27; TRBD2 aligns across 10 bases. V was clipped by 2 bases and J by 7 bases; unmatched bases: 4. The CDR3 spans 15 residues. Germline V CDR1 and CDR2: MNHEY, SMNVEV (reference sequence).

The chain combines TRBV6-1 with TRBJ2-3; perhaps TRBD1 as D (6 bases). Per germline, CDR1 MNHNS and CDR2 SASEGT. Trimming shortened V by 3 bases and J by 2 bases, and 9 bases separated the two germline ends. This CDR3 contains 14 residues. The CDR3 nucleotides are TGTGCCAGCAGTGAGAGGGACATCACAGATACGCAGTATTTT. This encodes CASSERDITDTQYF.

V is TRBV5-1 and J is TRBJ2-3; D unclear. From germline, CDR1 is SGHRS and CDR2 YFSETQ. The V gene lost 4 bases and the J gene lost 0 bases, with 9 bases spanning the gap. This CDR3 spans 14 amino acids. The CDR3 nucleotides are TGCGCCAGCAGCATACCGACTAGCACAGATACGCAGTATTTT. Translated, it gives CASSIPTSTDTQYF.

This chain uses TRBV28 with TRBJ1-4; 10 nucleotides match TRBD1. Germline trimming cut 2 bases from V and 7 bases from J; bases unmatched to any gene: 7. The CDR3 sequence is 16 residues long. CDR1 MDHEN and CDR2 SYDVKM come from the germline V gene. The DNA for the CDR3 is TGTGCCAGCAGTTTAGACAGGGGGCAGCTCGGTGAAAAACTGTTTTTT. Encoded protein: CASSLDRGQLGEKLFF.

This clone was counted a single time. The chain uses TRBV19 and TRBJ2-3, with a weak D call TRBD2 (5 bases). The CDR3 runs to 16 residues. From germline, CDR1 is LNHDA and CDR2 SQIVND (reference sequence). V lost 3 bases, J lost 4 bases, and 17 bases lay in between. This CDR3 reads CASSIQASGGADTQYF. CDR3 sequence (DNA): TGTGCCAGTAGTATTCAGGCTTCCGGAGGAGCAGATACGCAGTATTTT.

J is TRBJ1-2 and V is TRBV4-1; 12 nucleotides align to TRBD1. This CDR3 has 17 residues. The germline gives CDR1 MGHRA, CDR2 YSYEKL. V trimming: 1 base; J trimming: 8 bases; junction bases outside the gene matches: 11. The CDR3 coding sequence is TGCGCCAGCAGCCAAGGGACCGCGGGGACAGGGGGCCAAGGCTACACCTTC. This codes for CASSQGTAGTGGQGYTF.

The chain uses TRBV4-3 and TRBJ1-1, with no clear D. The CDR3 consists of 15 residues. Germline values: CDR1 LGHNA, CDR2 YSLEER. Trimming took 2 bases from V and 5 from J, leaving 15 bases between them. The CDR3 loop reads CASSQRTPAGTEAFF. The CDR3 nucleotides read TGCGCCAGCAGCCAACGGACCCCAGCGGGTACTGAAGCTTTCTTT.

This chain connects TRBV28 to TRBJ2-5, with D possibly TRBD2 on 5 matching bases. This CDR3 is built from 13 residues. With 4 bases removed from V and 8 bases from J, the gap between germline ends came to 14 bases. CDR1 MDHEN and CDR2 SYDVKM come from the germline V gene. CDR3 nucleotide sequence: TGTGCCAGCAGTTCGGCGGGCCCGGGCACCCAGTACTTC. It yields the protein CASSSAGPGTQYF.

In DNA form, the CDR3 reads TGTGCCAGCAGCCTAGAACAGGGACGCAATGAGCAGTTCTTC. Translation: CASSLEQGRNEQFF. The chain carries TRBV5-4 and TRBJ2-1, with D perhaps TRBD1 (6 bases). The CDR3 has 14 amino acids. Trimming took off 4 bases at V and 6 bases at J, with 14 bases between the two ends. CDR1 is SGHNT and CDR2 is YYREEE in the germline V gene (reference sequence).

The chain uses TRBV7-8 and TRBJ1-1; no clear D. V lost 1 base, J lost 3 bases, and 9 bases lay in between. CDR1 SGHVS and CDR2 FQNEAQ come from the germline V gene. The CDR3 sequence is 14 residues long. The CDR3 DNA reads TGTGCCAGCAGCTTAGGTCAGGCGTACACTGAAGCTTTCTTT. Translating it yields CASSLGQAYTEAFF.

Here the CDR3 reads CASSHGLAGGSISTDTQYF. In nucleotides, the CDR3 is TGCGCCAGCAGTCACGGACTAGCGGGGGGGTCAATTAGCACAGATACGCAGTATTTT. This chain connects TRBV5-1 to TRBJ2-3; 15 bases map to TRBD2. The trim removed 5 bases at V and 0 bases at J, leaving 10 bases unmatched. CDR3 length: 19 amino acids. Per the germline V gene, CDR1 is SGHRS and CDR2 is YFSETQ. Variable domain in full (rest from reference TRBV5-1 and TRBJ2-3): KAGVTQTPRYLIKTRGQQVTLSCSPISGHRSVSWYQQTPGQGLQFLFEYFSETQRNKGNFPGRFSGRQFSNSRSEMNVSTLELGDSALYLCASSHGLAGGSISTDTQYFGPGTRLTVL.

With respect to this clone: The germline gene is not matched at one end of the junction; a read error may be the cause. V and J are TRBV7-9 and TRBJ1-1; D may be TRBD1 (5 bases). CDR1 SEHNR and CDR2 FQNEAQ come from the germline V gene (reference sequence). This CDR3 is 17 amino acids long. CDR3 amino acids: CSSSEWKLGAMNTEAFF. Written as DNA, the CDR3 is TGTTCCAGCAGCGAATGGAAGTTAGGGGCCATGAACACTGAAGCTTTCTTT.

This clone was recorded only once. The chain links TRBV2 to TRBJ1-6, with D hard to call. The CDR3 contains 14 residues. The V end was cut by 2 bases, the J end by 5 bases, with 7 bases between. CDR1 and CDR2 (germline): SNHLY, FYNNEI. The CDR3 DNA follows: TGTGCCAGCAGTGAACGCCTAAATAATTCACCCCTCCACTTT. This sequence encodes CASSERLNNSPLHF. The variable domain in full, with the rest retrieved from reference TRBV2 and TRBJ1-6, is EPEVTQTPSHQVTQMGQEVILRCVPISNHLYFYWYRQILGQKVEFLVSFYNNEISEKSEIFDDQFSVERPDGSNFTLKIRSTKLEDSAMYFCASSERLNNSPLHFGNGTRLTVT.

V usage is TRBV5-1 and J usage is TRBJ2-3, with D perhaps matching TRBD2 (6 bases). V lost 6 bases, J lost 0 bases, and 11 bases lay in between. Germline V gene lookup returns CDR1 SGHRS and CDR2 YFSETQ. The CDR3 consists of 14 residues. DNA of the CDR3: TGCGCCAGCAAGACTAGTCCTAGCACAGATACGCAGTATTTT. It codes for CASKTSPSTDTQYF. Full variable domain (remainder filled in from reference TRBV5-1 and TRBJ2-3): KAGVTQTPRYLIKTRGQQVTLSCSPISGHRSVSWYQQTPGQGLQFLFEYFSETQRNKGNFPGRFSGRQFSNSRSEMNVSTLELGDSALYLCASKTSPSTDTQYFGPGTRLTVL.

The V and J genes are TRBV9 and TRBJ2-7; 9 bases fit TRBD1. This CDR3 has 14 residues. Trimming took 4 bases from V and 2 from J; bases not matched to a gene: 4. Germline values: CDR1 SGDLS, CDR2 YYNGEE. CDR3 sequence (DNA): TGTGCCAGCAGCCCCCGACAGGGGGCCTACGAGCAGTACTTC. As protein: CASSPRQGAYEQYF.

A few counts support this clone. This chain uses TRBV5-6 with TRBJ2-3, with 7 positions matching TRBD2. Per the germline V gene, CDR1 is SGHDT and CDR2 is YYEEEE. The J segment lost 3 bases and the V segment lost 4 bases, leaving 5 bases of the junction unmatched. The CDR3 runs to 14 residues. The CDR3 protein is CASSPLGGTDTQYF. As DNA, the CDR3 is TGTGCCAGCAGCCCCCTGGGGGGGACAGATACGCAGTATTTT.

This sequence joins TRBV27 and TRBJ1-1; 7 bases fit TRBD1. This CDR3 spans 15 amino acids. V lost 5 bases to trimming and J lost 1 base; unmatched junction nucleotides: 7. The germline V gene has CDR1 MNHEY and CDR2 SMNVEV (reference sequence). In DNA, the CDR3 is TGTGCCAGCAGTCAAGACAGGGAAAGGAACACTGAAGCTTTCTTT. Amino acids: CASSQDRERNTEAFF.

As to this clone: Germline and junction disagree at one end, which may indicate a read error. J is TRBJ1-6 and V is TRBV5-1, with 7 bases identical to TRBD1. CDR3 length: 16 residues. Germline V CDR1 and CDR2: SGHRS, YFSETQ. CDR3 nucleotide sequence: TGCGCCAGCAGCTTCGAGGGGGCAGGGGGGAATTCACCCCTCAACTTT. This translates into CASSFEGAGGNSPLNF.

The sample holds a few counts of this clone. The chain links TRBV19 to TRBJ2-5; 10 bases match TRBD1. Germline CDR1 is LNHDA and CDR2 is SQIVND (reference sequence). The CDR3 loop spans 14 amino acids. V lost 6 bases to trimming and J lost 2 bases; unmatched junction nucleotides: 3. The DNA of the CDR3 is TGTGCCAGTAGGGACAGGGGGGCTCAAGAGACCCAGTACTTC. Protein: CASRDRGAQETQYF.

The gene calls are TRBV19 and TRBJ2-7; 9 bases align to TRBD1. J lost 4 bases, V lost 6 bases, and 10 bases had no gene match. The CDR3 length is 15 residues. From germline, CDR1 is LNHDA and CDR2 SQIVND (reference sequence). CDR3 DNA sequence: TGTGCCAGTAGATTGGGTGGACAGGGGCAGTACGAGCAGTACTTC. It specifies CASRLGGQGQYEQYF. Full variable domain (outside the CDR3, taken from reference TRBV19 and TRBJ2-7): DGGITQSPKYLFRKEGQNVTLSCEQNLNHDAMYWYRQDPGQGLRLIYYSQIVNDFQKGDIAEGYSVSREKKESFPLTVTSAQKNPTAFYLCASRLGGQGQYEQYFGPGTRLTVT.

With regard to this clone: The junction and the germline gene differ at one end; a read error may be behind it. The V gene is TRBV14, the J gene TRBJ2-5, with TRBD1 identical over 9 bases. Germline-derived CDR1 and CDR2 are SGHDN and FVKESK. This CDR3 contains 13 residues. CDR3 DNA: TGTGCCAGCAGCCAAGAGGGACAGGGAGGATGGGACTTC. It yields the protein CASSQEGQGGWDF.

J is TRBJ2-7 and V is TRBV6-6, with a tentative D call TRBD2 (6 bases). Germline CDR1 and CDR2: MNHNY and SVGAGI (reference sequence). The length of the CDR3 is 16 residues. With 3 bases removed from V and 0 bases from J, the gap between germline ends came to 15 bases. The CDR3 bases are TGTGCCAGCAGTTATGGGAGGCAGGACCTCTCCTACGAGCAGTACTTC. Its translation: CASSYGRQDLSYEQYF.

This clone has only one observation. The CDR3 region is CASSLTGPTTNEKLFF. DNA of the CDR3: TGTGCCAGCAGCTTGACCGGTCCTACAACTAATGAAAAACTGTTTTTT. This sequence joins TRBV5-5 and TRBJ1-4; D ambiguous. The germline CDR1 and CDR2 sequences are SGHKS and YYEKEE (reference sequence). The V gene lost 1 base and the J gene lost 0 bases, with 10 bases spanning the gap. The CDR3 spans 16 residues.

This chain joins TRBV28 and TRBJ1-1; D not certain. The CDR3 runs 12 residues. V was cut by 8 bases and J by 1 base, with 8 bases left in between. Germline V gives CDR1 MDHEN, CDR2 SYDVKM. The CDR3 region has the DNA TGTGCCAGCGAGGGCCAGAACACTGAAGCTTTCTTT. Its translation is CASEGQNTEAFF.

This clone was seen only a few times. The chain has TRBV6-5 and TRBJ1-4, with D tentatively TRBD1 (6 bases). The V end lost 5 bases, the J end lost 6 bases, and 13 bases lay between the germline ends. Looked up from germline, CDR1 is MNHEY and CDR2 is SVGAGI. This CDR3 has 14 amino acids. CDR3: CASSETGSYEKLFF. The CDR3 nucleotides read TGTGCCAGCAGTGAAACAGGGAGCTATGAAAAACTGTTTTTT.

V and J are TRBV4-1 and TRBJ1-4; D gene uncertain. From germline, CDR1 is MGHRA and CDR2 YSYEKL. The CDR3 runs to 11 residues. Trimming took off 0 bases at V and 10 bases at J, with 3 bases between the two ends. The CDR3 region is CASSQDRKLFF. DNA for the CDR3: TGCGCCAGCAGCCAAGACAGAAAACTGTTTTTT.

The chain combines TRBV9 with TRBJ2-2, with D perhaps matching TRBD2 (6 bases). Trimming shortened V by 6 bases and J by 1 base, and 16 bases separated the two germline ends. Germline loops: CDR1 SGDLS, CDR2 YYNGEE. This CDR3 has 16 residues. The CDR3 here is CASTGDGGLNTGELFF. The CDR3 DNA reads as TGTGCCAGCACGGGGGACGGGGGTCTGAACACCGGGGAGCTGTTTTTT.

The sample holds one count of this clone. The gene calls are TRBV5-3 and TRBJ1-5, with a possible D match to TRBD1 (6 bases). TRBV5-3 is identified as an open reading frame with a role that is uncertain. The CDR3 sequence is 17 residues long. The ends were cut back, 0 bases at V and 1 base at J, with 14 bases in the middle. Here the CDR3 reads CARSLGNFRGSNQPQHF. The CDR3 nucleotides are TGTGCCAGAAGCTTGGGAAATTTCAGGGGAAGCAATCAGCCCCAGCATTTT.

The chain recombines TRBV14 with TRBJ2-5; possibly TRBD2 for D (6 bases). Germline loops: CDR1 SGHDN, CDR2 FVKESK. The CDR3 runs 15 residues. Trimming pared 4 bases from V and 6 bases from J, leaving 18 bases between. CDR3 nucleotides: TGTGCCAGCAGCCGGTCAGGGACTCAAGAAAAGACCCAGTACTTC. It translates to CASSRSGTQEKTQYF.

This clone was observed once. The J gene is TRBJ1-1, the V gene TRBV18, with D possibly being TRBD1 (5 bases). V was clipped by 3 bases and J by 3 bases, with 11 bases between them. The CDR3 has 14 residues. Germline CDR1 and CDR2: KGHSH and LQKENI. In DNA form, the CDR3 reads TGTGCCAGCTCACCCCCCGACAGTGACACTGAAGCTTTCTTT. The encoded protein is CASSPPDSDTEAFF.